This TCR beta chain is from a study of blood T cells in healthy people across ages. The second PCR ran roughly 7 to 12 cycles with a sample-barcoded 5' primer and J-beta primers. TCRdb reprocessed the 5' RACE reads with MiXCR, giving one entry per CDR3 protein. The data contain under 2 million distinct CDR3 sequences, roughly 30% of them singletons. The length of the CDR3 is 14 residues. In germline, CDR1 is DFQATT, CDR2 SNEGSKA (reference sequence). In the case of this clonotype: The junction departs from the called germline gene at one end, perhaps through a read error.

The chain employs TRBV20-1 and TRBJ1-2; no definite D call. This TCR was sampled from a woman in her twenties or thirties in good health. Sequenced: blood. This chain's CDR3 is CSARPQALSYGNTF. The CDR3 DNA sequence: TGCAGTGCTAGACCCCAGGCCCTTTCCTATGGCAACACCTTC.